This T cell receptor beta chain derives from a study of regulatory T cells in long-lasting Graves disease. Points from the study as a whole: Since the sample size was small, accuracy may have been reduced.

Germline lookup yields CDR1 SNHLY and CDR2 FYNNEI. The trim removed 1 base at V and 6 bases at J, leaving 11 bases unmatched. The CDR3 length is 17 residues. Sequencing libraries for TCR beta were prepared with iRepertoire HTBI primers and Arm-PCR of CDR3 regions. MiXCR was run by TCRdb on the multiplex PCR reads, yielding one entry per CDR3 protein. Of roughly 500,000 distinct CDR3 sequences in the sample, 12% were seen once. Regarding time point: newly diagnosed GD, antithyroid drugs for less than 3 months. From RNA extracted from PBMCs, the TCR library was made. Ten or more counts support this clonotype. Its antigen is unidentified. These same data were also listed under a study on T cells in Graves' hyperthyroidism and ophthalmopathy. This second study notes: Uncontrolled infection, other autoimmune disease, pregnancy or lactation disqualified patients from enrolment. The TCR CDR3 first-round RT-PCR relied on the HTBI primer set.

The sample was peripheral blood mononuclear cells (PBMCs), taken at new diagnosis, from a patient treated with antithyroid drugs. This TCR was sampled from a young woman with Graves disease. The chain combines TRBV2 with TRBJ2-3, with TRBD2 matching 9 bases. The CDR3 sequence is CASSEGFTAGGFDTQYF. The DNA of the CDR3 is TGTGCCAGCAGTGAAGGATTTACCGCGGGAGGGTTCGATACGCAGTATTTT.